This entry lists 21 T cell receptor beta chains sequenced from one sample in a study of T cells in Graves' hyperthyroidism and ophthalmopathy. TCR beta CDR3 regions were amplified from RNA. HTBI primers drove first-round RT-PCR of the TCR CDR3. TCRdb re-analysed the multiplex PCR reads in MiXCR, keeping a single row per CDR3 protein. The table shows 750,000 to 950,000 distinct CDR3 sequences, with over 35% occurring only once. Material: blood. The receptor source for this set is a man between 18 and 29 years old with Graves' hyperthyroidism.

This clonotype has just a few counts. The CDR3 is CASRGGSDVPNYGYTF. The CDR3 DNA reads as TGCGCCAGCAGAGGAGGATCTGACGTTCCTAACTATGGCTACACCTTC. The genes are TRBV5-1 and TRBJ1-2; no clear D gene. This CDR3 has 16 amino acids. V was shortened by 5 bases and J by 0 bases, with 17 bases between the two germline ends. The germline V gene has CDR1 SGHRS and CDR2 YFSETQ.

The chain has TRBV24-1 and TRBJ1-5; 8 bases line up with TRBD1. Germline values: CDR1 KGHDR, CDR2 SFDVKD. After removal of 3 bases from V and 2 bases from J, the junction contained 5 bases not matched to a gene. The CDR3 is made up of 16 amino acids. The CDR3 loop reads CATSDAPGQGNQPQHF. The CDR3 DNA reads as TGTGCCACCAGTGATGCTCCGGGACAGGGCAATCAGCCCCAGCATTTT.

The chain employs TRBV5-5 and TRBJ1-4, with 10 positions matching TRBD1. This CDR3 has 16 amino acids. The junction had 9 bases not matched to a gene; V was cut back by 4 bases and J by 6 bases. Germline V CDR1 and CDR2: SGHKS, YYEKEE (reference sequence). The CDR3 region is CASSTQGQGDYEKLFF. Here the CDR3 DNA reads TGTGCCAGCAGCACCCAAGGACAGGGGGACTATGAAAAACTGTTTTTT. Combining the CDR3 with reference TRBV5-5 and TRBJ1-4 gives the whole variable domain DAGVTQSPTHLIKTRGQQVTLRCSPISGHKSVSWYQQVLGQGPQFIFQYYEKEERGRGNFPDRFSARQFPNYSSELNVNALLLGDSALYLCASSTQGQGDYEKLFFGSGTQLSVL.

A few counts support this clonotype. The rearrangement links TRBV2 to TRBJ1-2; D remains ambiguous. The CDR3 runs to 12 residues. Trimming stripped 10 bases from V and 7 bases from J, with 16 bases between. Per the germline V gene, CDR1 is SNHLY and CDR2 is FYNNEI. CDR3 loop: CATKFGGVGYTF. Here the CDR3 DNA reads TGTGCCACCAAATTCGGCGGCGTTGGCTACACCTTC.

This clonotype was observed a few times. V usage is TRBV12-3 or TRBV12-4 and J usage is TRBJ1-1; TRBD1 is a possible D gene (5 bases). The V gene lost 6 bases and the J gene lost 0 bases, with 14 bases spanning the gap. The length of the CDR3 is 15 residues. The CDR3 loop is CASSPGWQMNTEAFF. DNA for the CDR3: TGTGCCAGCAGCCCAGGGTGGCAGATGAACACTGAAGCTTTCTTT.

This clonotype was seen a handful of times. This rearrangement joins TRBV6-5 to TRBJ1-2; 7 bases fit TRBD1. The germline CDR1 and CDR2 sequences are MNHEY and SVGAGI. CDR3 size: 17 residues. V gave up 2 bases and J gave up 2 bases; unmatched junction bases: 11. The CDR3 spells CASSYLSQGDSNYGYTF. CDR3 nucleotide sequence: TGTGCCAGCAGTTACCTGTCCCAGGGGGACTCCAACTATGGCTACACCTTC.

Only a few counts were recorded for this clonotype. This chain uses TRBV14 with TRBJ2-7, with 7 bases that match TRBD1. V gave up 4 bases and J gave up 7 bases; unmatched junction bases: 13. The germline V gene encodes CDR1 SGHDN and CDR2 FVKESK. The length of the CDR3 is 15 residues. As DNA, the CDR3 is TGTGCCAGCAGCCTTCTCGAGACAGGGAAGGTGGAGCAGTACTTC. It codes for CASSLLETGKVEQYF. The variable domain in full, with the rest retrieved from reference TRBV14 and TRBJ2-7, is EAGVTQFPSHSVIEKGQTVTLRCDPISGHDNLYWYRRVMGKEIKFLLHFVKESKQDESGMPNNRFLAERTGGTYSTLKVQPAELEDSGVYFCASSLLETGKVEQYFGPGTRLTVT.

The CDR3 loop reads CASSLISEQYF. The DNA of the CDR3 is TGTGCCAGCAGCTTAATAAGCGAGCAGTACTTC. The rearrangement joins TRBV7-2 to TRBJ2-7; D gene unclear. The CDR3 totals 11 residues. Trimming pared 2 bases from V and 6 bases from J, leaving 5 bases between. Germline values: CDR1 SGHTA, CDR2 FQGNSA.

This clonotype has more than one count but fewer than ten. J is TRBJ2-7 and V is TRBV5-5; 7 positions match TRBD1. Losses at the gene ends were 4 bases for V and 2 bases for J; bases not matched to a gene: 6. Germline loops: CDR1 SGHKS, CDR2 YYEKEE (reference sequence). The CDR3 spans 14 residues. The CDR3 bases are TGTGCCAGCAGCCATAGGGGGCGAGCCTACGAGCAGTACTTC. Encoded protein: CASSHRGRAYEQYF.

The chain carries TRBV19 and TRBJ2-2; 7 bases fit TRBD1. The CDR3 runs 15 residues. V lost 2 bases to trimming and J lost 4 bases; unmatched junction nucleotides: 4. Germline V gene data show CDR1 as LNHDA and CDR2 as SQIVND (reference sequence). The CDR3 loop reads CASSILTGSTGELFF. DNA for the CDR3: TGTGCCAGTAGTATATTGACAGGGAGCACCGGGGAGCTGTTTTTT. The full variable domain, completed using reference TRBV19 and TRBJ2-2, is DGGITQSPKYLFRKEGQNVTLSCEQNLNHDAMYWYRQDPGQGLRLIYYSQIVNDFQKGDIAEGYSVSREKKESFPLTVTSAQKNPTAFYLCASSILTGSTGELFFGEGSRLTVL.

The table lists this clonotype with many counts. A read error may account for a junction end that differs from germline. This rearrangement joins TRBV7-9 to TRBJ1-4, with 9 bases identical to TRBD1. CDR1 and CDR2 from the germline V gene are SEHNR and FQNEAQ (reference sequence). The CDR3 is made up of 14 amino acids. The CDR3 spells CASSSDRGNEKLFF. The CDR3 nucleotides are TGCGCCAGCAGCTCCGACAGGGGGAATGAAAAACTGTTTTTT.

The J gene is TRBJ2-2, the V gene TRBV10-3; 8 bases fit TRBD1. Germline CDR1 is ENHRY and CDR2 is SYGVKD. The CDR3 sequence is 13 residues long. With 6 bases clipped from V and 10 bases from J, the junction kept 7 bases outside the gene matches. In DNA form, the CDR3 reads TGTGCCATCAGCGTCAGGGGGCAGGAGGAGCTGTTTTTT. Its protein is CAISVRGQEELFF.

In its sample, this clonotype was seen a few times. The chain is built from TRBV5-1 and TRBJ1-1, with 7 bases lining up with TRBD1. Germline lookup yields CDR1 SGHRS and CDR2 YFSETQ. With 4 bases clipped from V and 0 bases from J, the junction kept 6 bases outside the gene matches. This CDR3 spans 15 amino acids. CDR3 in amino acids: CASSPGQIMNTEAFF. The CDR3 bases are TGCGCCAGCAGCCCGGGACAGATCATGAACACTGAAGCTTTCTTT.

This clonotype came up many times. V gene TRBV7-2 combines with J gene TRBJ1-3, with D perhaps matching TRBD1 (6 bases). This CDR3 region has 15 residues. Germline CDR1 reads SGHTA; CDR2 reads FQGNSA. V lost 6 bases and J lost 2, with 14 bases in between. CDR3 residues: CASRPTNRAGNTIYF. CDR3 nucleotide sequence: TGTGCCAGCAGACCCACCAACAGGGCTGGAAACACCATATATTTT.

V is TRBV20-1 and J is TRBJ1-5; 7 positions agree with TRBD1. V gave up 6 bases and J gave up 4 bases; unmatched junction bases: 12. The CDR3 contains 15 residues. Per germline, CDR1 DFQATT and CDR2 SNEGSKA (reference sequence). The CDR3 loop reads CSASRVGQENQPQHF. The CDR3 DNA reads as TGCAGTGCCAGCAGGGTAGGACAGGAGAATCAGCCCCAGCATTTT.

The chain uses TRBV7-8 and TRBJ2-2, with D unresolved. The V gene lost 0 bases and the J gene lost 4 bases, with 12 bases spanning the gap. Germline CDR1 reads SGHVS; CDR2 reads FQNEAQ. The CDR3 covers 16 residues. This CDR3 is CASSLANSRGTGELFF. The DNA of the CDR3 is TGTGCCAGCAGCTTAGCGAACTCGCGAGGCACCGGGGAGCTGTTTTTT.

This clonotype was recorded a few times. The V call is TRBV7-2, the J call TRBJ2-5; D is uncertain. This CDR3 has 14 amino acids. The germline V and J ends were trimmed by 5 bases and 4 bases, with 14 bases remaining between them. The germline V gene has CDR1 SGHTA and CDR2 FQGNSA. This CDR3 is CASSDVGFLETQYF. The CDR3 DNA follows: TGTGCCAGCAGCGATGTGGGGTTCCTAGAGACCCAGTACTTC.

As concerns this clonotype: Possible read error: a much larger clone is one base away. This sequence joins TRBV5-1 and TRBJ1-2; perhaps TRBD1 as D (5 bases). Deletions cut 2 bases from V and 6 bases from J, with 17 bases between. Per germline, CDR1 SGHRS and CDR2 YFSETQ. The CDR3 runs 15 residues. CDR3 residues: CASSLSARADDGYTF. The CDR3 DNA reads as TGCGCCAGCAGCTTAAGTGCCAGGGCAGACGATGGCTACACCTTC. The complete variable domain, with remaining parts taken from reference TRBV5-1 and TRBJ1-2, reads KAGVTQTPRYLIKTRGQQVTLSCSPISGHRSVSWYQQTPGQGLQFLFEYFSETQRNKGNFPGRFSGRQFSNSRSEMNVSTLELGDSALYLCASSLSARADDGYTFGSGTRLTVV.

The chain has TRBV9 and TRBJ2-5; D is unclear. V lost 3 bases, J lost 2 bases, and 11 bases lay in between. The germline gives CDR1 SGDLS, CDR2 YYNGEE. The CDR3 is made up of 14 amino acids. CDR3: CASSESVKQETQYF. DNA of the CDR3: TGTGCCAGCAGCGAATCAGTCAAACAAGAGACCCAGTACTTC.

Many counts were recorded for this clonotype. The chain recombines TRBV2 with TRBJ2-7; 11 bases line up with TRBD2. V gave up 6 bases and J gave up 6 bases; unmatched junction bases: 10. The germline V gene encodes CDR1 SNHLY and CDR2 FYNNEI. CDR3 size: 15 residues. CDR3 sequence: CASSGLAGAPREQYF. The CDR3 nucleotides read TGTGCCAGCAGCGGACTAGCGGGTGCCCCTCGCGAGCAGTACTTC.

The chain has TRBV11-1 and TRBJ1-2; D might be TRBD1 (5 bases). V gave up 5 bases and J gave up 1 base, with 14 bases separating them. The germline V gene encodes CDR1 SGHAT and CDR2 FQDESV (reference sequence). The CDR3 totals 15 residues. The DNA for the CDR3 is TGTGCCAGCAGCCGGGGACCGTTTTTTAACTATGGCTACACCTTC. This sequence encodes CASSRGPFFNYGYTF.